This record looks at one T cell receptor beta chain sequence and its context. This may be a read error, as it is one base from a much larger clone. The CDR3 is made up of 15 amino acids. Germline-derived CDR1 and CDR2 are LNHNV and YYDKDF (reference sequence). The record originates from a study of T cells in Graves' hyperthyroidism and ophthalmopathy. Researchers took RNA transcripts and amplified the TCR beta CDR3 regions from them. The HTBI primer set was used in a first-round RT-PCR of the TCR CDR3. TCRdb fed the multiplex PCR reads into MiXCR, producing one record per CDR3 protein. The sample shows about 480,000 distinct CDR3 sequences, over 13% of them seen only once.

The chain carries TRBV15 and TRBJ1-2; D gene ambiguous. The receptor's source is a woman younger than 30 with Graves' hyperthyroidism. The specimen was blood. The CDR3 is CATSRGRDFNHGYTF. The DNA for the CDR3 is TGTGCCACCAGCAGAGGAAGGGATTTTAACCATGGCTACACCTTC. Supplemented by reference TRBV15 and TRBJ1-2, the full variable domain reads DAMVIQNPRYQVTQFGKPVTLSCSQTLNHNVMYWYQQKSSQAPKLLFHYYDKDFNNEADTPDNFQSRRPNTSFCFLDIRSPGLGDTAMYLCATSRGRDFNHGYTFGSGTRLTVV.